The following is a T cell receptor (beta chain) sequence with its context. Its antigen is unknown. This record belongs to a study of cytomegalovirus exposure and HLA in healthy donors. PCR employed 60 Vbeta and 13 Jbeta primers. Using immunoSEQ multiplex PCR, the repertoire was profiled, and TCRdb retains in-frame clones only, with some absent. The table lists 150,000 to 200,000 clones, about 65% of them singletons. The germline CDR1 and CDR2 sequences are SGDLS and YYNGEE. V shed 4 bases and J 1 base; nucleotides not matched to a gene: 8. This CDR3 spans 16 amino acids. General study findings and limits: There were reportedly fewer N-insertions in an Asian-associated ancestry cluster than the approximately 700-donor mean, in a later analysis. Most observed TCR sequences were rare, whereas some public TCRs were detected in many donors.

This TCR came from a man aged 35 to 55 in good health and CMV-seropositive. The chain links TRBV9 to TRBJ2-3; 8 bases fit TRBD2. Sequencing was done on a sample of PBMCs. The CDR3 DNA reads as TGTGCCAGCAGCCGAGTCGGGGGGGAGGGCACAGATACGCAGTATTTT. Translation gives CASSRVGGEGTDTQYF.